A selection of T cell receptor beta chains follows, all from one sample in a study of T cells in Graves' hyperthyroidism and ophthalmopathy. TCRdb analysed the multiplex PCR reads with MiXCR anew, one entry per CDR3 protein. Of fewer than 900,000 distinct CDR3 sequences listed, roughly a sixth are singletons. Sample: blood. The receptors stem from a woman aged 45-59 years with Graves' hyperthyroidism that later progressed to Graves' ophthalmopathy. Each CDR3 is given with its conserved first and last residue. D genes are given only for firm matches. The listing skips clone size in some rows; elsewhere it reads once, few, many or a size class.

size	V	D	J	CDR3	DNA
many	TRBV6-1	TRBD1	TRBJ2-3	CASSALGTGTDTQYF	TGTGCCAGCAGCGCACTCGGGACAGGGACAGATACGCAGTATTTT
many	TRBV2	NA	TRBJ1-2	CASSEEVGSGYTF	TGTGCCAGCAGTGAAGAGGTCGGGAGTGGCTACACCTTC
few	TRBV7-9	TRBD2	TRBJ2-1	CASPPPGGSYNEQFF	TGTGCCAGCCCGCCCCCGGGGGGGTCCTACAATGAGCAGTTCTTC
few	TRBV2	NA	TRBJ2-2	CASSDDLGPGELFF	TGTGCCAGCAGTGATGATTTGGGGCCCGGGGAGCTGTTTTTT
few	TRBV4-1	NA	TRBJ2-2	CASSQALGTGELFF	TGCGCCAGCAGCCAAGCTCTGGGTACCGGGGAGCTGTTTTTT
few	TRBV2	TRBD1	TRBJ2-5	CASLDRGPETQYF	TGTGCCAGCCTGGACAGGGGGCCGGAGACCCAGTACTTC
few	TRBV12-3/TRBV12-4	NA	TRBJ1-3	CASSPGELGPRSGNTIYF	TGTGCCAGCAGCCCAGGGGAGTTAGGGCCTCGCTCTGGAAACACCATATATTTT
many	TRBV3-1	TRBD1	TRBJ1-1	CASSHTGKGANTEAFF	TGTGCCAGCAGCCATACAGGGAAGGGGGCAAACACTGAAGCTTTCTTT
many	TRBV2	TRBD2	TRBJ2-1	CASRDRLAGGPYNEQFF	TGTGCCAGCAGGGATCGACTAGCGGGGGGCCCATACAATGAGCAGTTCTTC
many	TRBV3-1	NA	TRBJ1-1	CASSTRTRRNTEAFF	TGTGCCAGCAGCACTAGGACACGGAGGAACACTGAAGCTTTCTTT
NA	TRBV18	NA	TRBJ2-7	CTSSPRGGESYEQYF	TGTACCAGCTCACCCCGGGGTGGCGAATCCTACGAGCAGTACTTC
many	TRBV7-8	TRBD1	TRBJ1-6	CASSFGARTGDYNSPLHF	TGTGCCAGCAGCTTTGGGGCTCGGACAGGGGACTATAATTCACCCCTCCACTTT
NA	TRBV5-1	TRBD1	TRBJ1-1	CASRTQGAGNTEAFF	TGCGCCAGCAGAACTCAGGGGGCAGGGAACACTGAAGCTTTCTTT
once	TRBV19	NA	TRBJ2-7	CASSIAAVGVYEQYF	TGTGCCAGTAGTATAGCTGCTGTGGGGGTCTACGAGCAGTACTTC
NA	TRBV5-6	TRBD1	TRBJ2-2	CASSFQGANTGELFF	TGTGCCAGCAGCTTCCAGGGGGCGAACACCGGGGAGCTGTTTTTT
many	TRBV18	NA	TRBJ1-1	CASSPVSGSMNTEAFF	TGTGCCAGCTCACCAGTTTCAGGTTCGATGAACACTGAAGCTTTCTTT
many	TRBV3-1	NA	TRBJ1-6	CASRRTYPYDSPLHF	TGTGCCAGCAGACGGACTTATCCCTACGACTCACCCCTCCACTTT
many	TRBV28	NA	TRBJ1-2	CASSLGGVRGYGYTF	TGTGCCAGCAGTTTGGGAGGGGTCCGGGGGTACGGCTACACCTTC
many	TRBV7-6	TRBD2	TRBJ2-7	CASSVTSVSYEQYF	TGTGCCAGCAGCGTGACTAGCGTCTCCTACGAGCAGTACTTC
NA	TRBV15	TRBD1	TRBJ2-7	CATSRDRTGVSYEQYF	TGTGCCACCAGCAGAGATAGGACAGGAGTTTCCTACGAGCAGTACTTC
many	TRBV12-3/TRBV12-4	TRBD2	TRBJ2-3	CASRPGGGVGKGPRTDTQYF	TGTGCCAGCCGCCCCGGCGGGGGGGTTGGTAAGGGCCCGCGCACAGATACGCAGTATTTT
many	TRBV27	TRBD1	TRBJ2-7	CASSSGQGYYEQYF	TGTGCCAGCAGTTCAGGACAGGGTTACTACGAGCAGTACTTC
NA	TRBV5-1	TRBD1	TRBJ1-4	CASSSGQALVEKLFF	TGCGCCAGCAGCTCGGGACAGGCCTTGGTCGAAAAACTGTTTTTT
few	TRBV3-1	TRBD1	TRBJ2-1	CASSHPGGASYNEQFF	TGTGCCAGCAGCCATCCAGGGGGCGCATCCTACAATGAGCAGTTCTTC
many	TRBV29-1	TRBD1	TRBJ2-3	CSVEQQGTDTQYF	TGCAGCGTTGAACAACAGGGGACAGATACGCAGTATTTT
few	TRBV9	NA	TRBJ2-3	CASSVGVGPTDTQYF	TGTGCCAGCAGCGTAGGCGTTGGTCCCACAGATACGCAGTATTTT
NA	TRBV29-1	NA	TRBJ1-2	CSANPGGWRGYTF	TGCAGCGCAAACCCTGGGGGGTGGCGAGGCTACACCTTC
few	TRBV6-1	NA	TRBJ2-3	CASSSLAVRKRADTQYF	TGTGCCAGCAGTTCCCTGGCCGTTCGGAAGCGGGCAGATACGCAGTATTTT
NA	TRBV29-1	NA	TRBJ2-6	CSVEDPLQYSGANVLTF	TGCAGCGTTGAAGACCCCCTTCAATACTCTGGGGCCAACGTCCTGACTTTC
many	TRBV19	NA	TRBJ1-1	CASSLRDGENTEAFF	TGTGCCAGTAGTCTCCGGGACGGGGAGAACACTGAAGCTTTCTTT
few	TRBV7-9	NA	TRBJ1-1	CASSLDHGGAIEAFF	TGTGCCAGCAGCTTAGATCATGGGGGGGCAATTGAAGCTTTCTTT
many	TRBV3-1	NA	TRBJ1-1	CASSQAGLTMNTEAFF	TGTGCCAGCAGCCAGGCGGGGCTTACCATGAACACTGAAGCTTTCTTT
many	TRBV2	TRBD2	TRBJ2-1	CASISQRGDYNEQFF	TGTGCCAGCATTTCCCAGCGGGGGGACTACAATGAGCAGTTCTTC
many	TRBV30	NA	TRBJ1-1	CAWDRRATEAFF	TGTGCCTGGGACCGGCGTGCCACTGAAGCTTTCTTT
NA	TRBV6-2/TRBV6-3	NA	TRBJ2-7	CASSYSSGSEQYF	TGTGCCAGCAGTTACTCGTCGGGCTCGGAGCAGTACTTC
few	TRBV7-9	TRBD2	TRBJ2-2	CASRGAGNAGELFF	TGTGCCAGCAGAGGAGCGGGGAACGCCGGGGAGCTGTTTTTT
few	TRBV12-3/TRBV12-4	NA	TRBJ1-2	CASSLGGPSSGYTF	TGTGCCAGCAGTTTAGGGGGGCCAAGTAGTGGCTACACCTTC
NA	TRBV20-1	TRBD2	TRBJ2-3	CSARASGLTDTQYF	TGCAGTGCTAGAGCTAGCGGACTCACAGATACGCAGTATTTT
many	TRBV20-1	NA	TRBJ2-5	CSVDIIQETQYF	TGCAGTGTAGACATTATCCAAGAGACCCAGTACTTC
few	TRBV6-1	NA	TRBJ1-2	CASSDPRAGDYGYTF	TGTGCCAGCAGTGACCCCAGGGCTGGTGACTATGGCTACACCTTC
many	TRBV20-1	TRBD1	TRBJ2-2	CSAPGTVNTGELFF	TGCAGTGCTCCCGGGACAGTCAACACCGGGGAGCTGTTTTTT
few	TRBV6-2/TRBV6-3	NA	TRBJ1-5	CASAERGWYGDQPQHF	TGTGCCAGCGCCGAGAGGGGCTGGTATGGGGATCAGCCCCAGCATTTT
NA	TRBV19	NA	TRBJ2-1	CASTERGRGNEQFF	TGTGCCAGTACGGAAAGGGGAAGGGGCAATGAGCAGTTCTTC
many	TRBV5-1	TRBD1	TRBJ2-1	CASSLEGQGAGNEQFF	TGCGCCAGCAGCTTGGAGGGACAGGGGGCAGGGAATGAGCAGTTCTTC
many	TRBV3-1	NA	TRBJ1-1	CASSQDQRNTEAFF	TGTGCCAGCAGCCAAGATCAGAGGAACACTGAAGCTTTCTTT
many	TRBV12-3/TRBV12-4	NA	TRBJ1-4	CASSNGQGEKLFF	TGTGCCAGCAGTAACGGGCAAGGAGAAAAACTGTTTTTT
few	TRBV7-9	NA	TRBJ1-1	CASSPTTEEAFF	TGTGCCAGCAGCCCTACCACAGAAGAAGCTTTCTTT
NA	TRBV15	NA	TRBJ2-1	CATSRGLEAGAPNEQFF	TGTGCCACCAGCAGAGGACTAGAGGCTGGGGCCCCCAATGAGCAGTTCTTC
NA	TRBV6-1	TRBD1	TRBJ1-2	CASSNRGGYTF	TGTGCCAGCAGCAACAGGGGTGGCTACACCTTC
many	TRBV3-1	TRBD2	TRBJ2-3	CASSPHGTSGGKDTQYF	TGTGCCAGCAGCCCCCACGGGACTAGCGGGGGCAAAGATACGCAGTATTTT
NA	TRBV29-1	TRBD1	TRBJ2-2	CSVTKIPGQGEQWAGELFF	TGCAGCGTGACAAAAATTCCGGGACAGGGTGAACAATGGGCCGGGGAGCTGTTTTTT
NA	TRBV29-1	NA	TRBJ2-5	CSVEDWRGRETQYF	TGCAGCGTTGAAGATTGGAGGGGCCGGGAGACCCAGTACTTC
NA	TRBV3-1	TRBD1	TRBJ2-2	CASSRGPGTGNTGELFF	TGTGCCAGCAGCCGGGGACCCGGGACAGGGAACACCGGGGAGCTGTTTTTT